The 15 T cell receptor beta chains below were found in one sample sequenced in a study of blood T cell repertoires in COVID-19. The repertoire was sequenced with immunoSEQ multiplex PCR; TCRdb's copy has only in-frame clones and lacks some. The repertoire consists of some 270,000 clones, with about 89% occurring once and the leading ten covering around 2.1%. Input material: peripheral blood. These TCRs come from a man aged 45-60 years with acute or convalescent COVID-19.

This clone was recorded a few times. The chain uses TRBV5-3 and TRBJ1-5; a weak D match, TRBD1 (6 bases). Being an ORF, TRBV5-3 has a function that is uncertain. Trimming took 10 bases from V and 7 from J, leaving 12 bases between them. CDR3 length: 11 residues. The CDR3: CAVQGWQPQHF. The CDR3 DNA sequence: TGTGCCGTACAGGGTTGGCAGCCCCAGCATTTT.

Details on this clone: Different DNA sequences within this sample yield the same CDR3. The chain combines TRBV5-1 with TRBJ1-2; 8 nucleotides match TRBD1. Unmatched junction bases numbered 3, after V lost 0 bases and J lost 5 bases. The CDR3 has 14 residues. The germline CDR1 and CDR2 sequences are SGHRS and YFSETQ. CDR3 amino acids: CASSLGQGRYGYTF. CDR3 coding DNA: TGCGCCAGCAGCTTGGGACAGGGGAGGTATGGCTACACCTTC.

The chain uses TRBV20-1 and TRBJ1-1; 7 bases map to TRBD1. CDR1 and CDR2 (germline): DFQATT, SNEGSKA (reference sequence). The ends lost 4 bases at V and 7 bases at J; junction bases unmatched: 3. This CDR3 is 11 amino acids long. The CDR3 reads CSATGQDEAFF. Here the CDR3 DNA reads TGCAGTGCTACAGGACAGGATGAAGCTTTCTTT.

The chain carries TRBV5-4 and TRBJ1-2, with D maybe TRBD1 (5 bases). With 1 base removed from V and 4 bases from J, the gap between germline ends came to 11 bases. The V gene's germline CDR1 is SGHNT and CDR2 YYREEE (reference sequence). There are 14 residues in the CDR3. The CDR3 spells CASSLPGPRYGYTF. The CDR3 DNA sequence: TGTGCCAGCAGCTTGCCAGGGCCCCGCTATGGCTACACCTTC. The full variable domain, rest sourced from reference TRBV5-4 and TRBJ1-2, is ETGVTQSPTHLIKTRGQQVTLRCSSQSGHNTVSWYQQALGQGPQFIFQYYREEENGRGNFPPRFSGLQFPNYSSELNVNALELDDSALYLCASSLPGPRYGYTFGSGTRLTVV.

The rearrangement links TRBV20-1 to TRBJ2-5; possibly TRBD2 for D (5 bases). Between the trimmed V and J ends, which lost 7 bases and 5 bases, there was a span of 11 bases. CDR3 length: 11 residues. The germline V gene encodes CDR1 DFQATT and CDR2 SNEGSKA (reference sequence). This chain's CDR3 is CSVRVLETQYF. Here the CDR3 DNA reads TGCAGTGTGCGGGTGTTGGAGACCCAGTACTTC.

This rearrangement joins TRBV5-1 to TRBJ1-1, with D unresolved. This CDR3 comprises 13 residues. Germline CDR1 and CDR2: SGHRS and YFSETQ. Trimming cost V 1 base and J 4 bases, with 8 bases left between them. Here the CDR3 DNA reads TGCGCCAGCAGCTTGACCGGGGTCACTGAAGCTTTCTTT. This encodes CASSLTGVTEAFF. Looking up the rest from reference TRBV5-1 and TRBJ1-1 gives the full variable domain: KAGVTQTPRYLIKTRGQQVTLSCSPISGHRSVSWYQQTPGQGLQFLFEYFSETQRNKGNFPGRFSGRQFSNSRSEMNVSTLELGDSALYLCASSLTGVTEAFFGQGTRLTVV.

The chain carries TRBV18 and TRBJ2-7, with TRBD1 as a possible D gene (6 bases). This CDR3 is 12 amino acids long. Germline CDR1 and CDR2: KGHSH and LQKENI. The germline V and J ends were trimmed by 4 bases and 7 bases, with 11 bases remaining between them. This chain's CDR3 is CASSHPGTEQYF. The CDR3 DNA reads TGTGCCAGCTCACACCCCGGGACAGAGCAGTACTTC.

The V and J genes are TRBV11-2 and TRBJ1-5; the match to TRBD1 covers 8 bases. The CDR3 totals 13 residues. The trim removed 5 bases at V and 4 bases at J, leaving 1 base unmatched. Germline V gene lookup returns CDR1 SGHAT and CDR2 FQNNGV. CDR3 sequence: CASSRTGNQPQHF. In nucleotides, the CDR3 is TGTGCCAGCAGCCGGACAGGGAATCAGCCCCAGCATTTT.

The genes are TRBV30 and TRBJ1-4; a weak D match, TRBD1 (6 bases). Germline values: CDR1 GTSNPN, CDR2 SVGIG (reference sequence). V shed 7 bases and J shed 8 bases, with 14 bases lying between them. This CDR3 region has 12 residues. As DNA, the CDR3 is TGTGCCTCCGGCAGGGGCAGGGAAAAACTGTTTTTT. Residues: CASGRGREKLFF. The full variable domain, completed using reference TRBV30 and TRBJ1-4, is SQTIHQWPATLVQPVGSPLSLECTVEGTSNPNLYWYRQAAGRGLQLLFYSVGIGQISSEVPQNLSASRPQDRQFILSSKKLLLSDSGFYLCASGRGREKLFFGSGTQLSVL.

This chain links TRBV7-9 with TRBJ1-1; no clear D gene. The V gene's germline CDR1 is SEHNR and CDR2 FQNEAQ (reference sequence). The CDR3 has 14 residues. V gave up 4 bases and J gave up 4 bases, with 13 bases separating them. The CDR3 spells CASSSPTRGTEAFF. The DNA of the CDR3 is TGTGCCAGCAGCTCACCAACTCGGGGCACTGAAGCTTTCTTT. The variable domain in full, completed from reference TRBV7-9 and TRBJ1-1, reads DTGVSQNPRHKITKRGQNVTFRCDPISEHNRLYWYRQTLGQGPEFLTYFQNEAQLEKSRLLSDRFSAERPKGSFSTLEIQRTEQGDSAMYLCASSSPTRGTEAFFGQGTRLTVV.

This chain links TRBV7-7 with TRBJ2-1, with 11 bases matching TRBD2. Per germline, CDR1 SSHAT and CDR2 FNYEAQ (reference sequence). The CDR3 is 15 amino acids. Here the CDR3 DNA reads TGTGCTAGCTCGGTGGGACTAGCGGCCAACAATGAGCAGTTCTTC. It yields the protein CASSVGLAANNEQFF.

On this clone itself: Other DNA sequences in this sample translate to the same CDR3. This chain uses TRBV20-1 with TRBJ1-1, with D uncertain. Germline V gene lookup returns CDR1 DFQATT and CDR2 SNEGSKA (reference sequence). Trimming took off 3 bases at V and 8 bases at J, with 10 bases between the two ends. The CDR3 spans 11 residues. The CDR3 nucleotides are TGCAGTGCTAGCGCGGGCGGGGAAGCTTTCTTT. Its protein is CSASAGGEAFF.

This chain links TRBV3-1 (or the pseudogene TRBV3-2) with TRBJ2-4, with D maybe TRBD1 (6 bases). Germline CDR1 LGHDT, CDR2 YNNKEL (reference sequence). V was clipped by 0 bases and J by 0 bases, with 9 bases between them. The CDR3 totals 16 residues. The CDR3 loop reads CASSQDGQLAKNIQYF. The CDR3 nucleotides are TGTGCCAGCAGCCAAGATGGACAGCTAGCCAAAAACATTCAGTACTTC.

The chain has TRBV5-1 and TRBJ2-5; 7 nucleotides align to TRBD1. Germline V gives CDR1 SGHRS, CDR2 YFSETQ. V trimming: 6 bases; J trimming: 4 bases; junction bases outside the gene matches: 3. CDR3 length: 12 residues. The CDR3 loop is CASTRDRETQYF. CDR3 nucleotide sequence: TGCGCCAGCACCCGGGACAGAGAGACCCAGTACTTC.

This rearrangement joins TRBV10-3 to TRBJ2-5, with 7 bases fitting TRBD2. V lost 10 bases to trimming and J lost 5 bases; unmatched junction nucleotides: 10. Germline CDR1 is ENHRY and CDR2 is SYGVKD. CDR3 length: 13 amino acids. The CDR3, as DNA: TGTGCCACCCGAGGGGAGGGCTCGGAGACCCAGTACTTC. Its protein is CATRGEGSETQYF.